The present T cell receptor (beta chain) was sequenced within a study of low-dose radiotherapy and immunotherapy resistance in tumors. Across the study: Members of Cohort 2 were treated with 1 Gy per fraction every two weeks; their total was 13 Gy over 26 weeks. Aspirin was administered orally at 300 mg daily for four cycles, commencing on cycle 1 day 1.

This CDR3 spans 15 amino acids. Per germline, CDR1 SGHVS and CDR2 FQNEAQ. V was shortened by 1 base and J by 2 bases, with 9 bases between the two germline ends. Time point of the sample: after trial treatment. Treatment defined: LDRT plus nivolumab, ipilimumab, low-dose cyclophosphamide and aspirin (RACIN trial). TRAV and TRBV primers primed cDNA for both TCRalpha and TCRbeta. With a constant-region primer and a V-primer adapter, TCRs were subjected to roughly 18 PCR cycles of amplification. TCRdb redid the calling of the reads with MiXCR, one entry per CDR3 protein. The sample carries 85,000 to 95,000 distinct CDR3 sequences, 20% recorded once. This clonotype has ten or more counts.

Sequencing was performed on PBMCs, taken after low-dose radiotherapy plus immunotherapy. The rearrangement joins TRBV7-8 to TRBJ1-5, with D hard to call. The TCR comes from a female donor with ovarian cancer. In DNA, the CDR3 is TGTGCCAGCAGCTTAGTGATTTCGGGCAATCAGCCCCAGCATTTT. Translation gives CASSLVISGNQPQHF.